The 10 T cell receptor beta chains below all came from one sample that was sequenced in a study of T cells in Graves' hyperthyroidism and ophthalmopathy. Amplified TCR beta CDR3 regions derived from RNA transcripts. HTBI primers were the set used in a first-round RT-PCR of the TCR CDR3. TCRdb reprocessed the multiplex PCR reads with MiXCR, giving one entry per CDR3 protein. Among 490,000 or so distinct CDR3 sequences listed, 15% to 20% were seen once. Material for sequencing was blood. These receptors came from a man in his forties with Graves' ophthalmopathy.

This clonotype has a count of ten or more. This CDR3 is CASSPRESTDTQYF. DNA of the CDR3: TGTGCCAGCAGTCCCCGGGAGAGCACAGATACGCAGTATTTT. The chain combines TRBV27 with TRBJ2-3, with TRBD2 as a possible D gene (6 bases). This CDR3 comprises 14 residues. V lost 5 bases and J 0 bases, leaving 9 bases between the germline ends. From germline, CDR1 is MNHEY and CDR2 SMNVEV (reference sequence).

This clonotype was observed at least ten times. Written as DNA, the CDR3 is TGCGCCAGCAGCTTGGGACAGGGACTAGAAGCTTTCTTT. Amino acids: CASSLGQGLEAFF. The chain is built from TRBV5-1 and TRBJ1-1; 7 bases map to TRBD1. This CDR3 has 13 residues. Losses at the gene ends were 0 bases for V and 8 bases for J; bases not matched to a gene: 4. Germline CDR1 SGHRS, CDR2 YFSETQ.

In regard to this clonotype: This could be a read error, since a much larger clone is one nucleotide away. The rearrangement uses TRBV20-1 and TRBJ2-3; D may be TRBD1 or TRBD2 (6 bases each). In germline, CDR1 is DFQATT, CDR2 SNEGSKA (reference sequence). The length of the CDR3 is 12 residues. Written as DNA, the CDR3 is TGCGGTGCTAGAGATAGGGGGGCTACGCAGTATTTT. Amino acids: CGARDRGATQYF.

In its sample, this clonotype was seen many times. The rearrangement links TRBV20-1 to TRBJ2-5, with D possibly being TRBD2 (5 bases). V gave up 0 bases and J gave up 4 bases, with 9 bases separating them. From germline, CDR1 is DFQATT and CDR2 SNEGSKA (reference sequence). CDR3 length: 13 amino acids. CDR3: CSARDLAGETQYF. The CDR3 coding sequence is TGCAGTGCTAGAGATCTGGCGGGAGAGACCCAGTACTTC.

This clonotype was counted at least ten times. In DNA, the CDR3 is TGTGCCAGCAGTGAATTGGTAACCACAGATACGCAGTATTTT. Its protein product is CASSELVTTDTQYF. The chain recombines TRBV2 with TRBJ2-3; D is undetermined. CDR3 length: 14 amino acids. V lost 2 bases, J lost 2 bases, and 8 bases lay in between. The germline V gene encodes CDR1 SNHLY and CDR2 FYNNEI. The full variable domain, in which reference TRBV2 and TRBJ2-3 provide the parts outside the CDR3, is EPEVTQTPSHQVTQMGQEVILRCVPISNHLYFYWYRQILGQKVEFLVSFYNNEISEKSEIFDDQFSVERPDGSNFTLKIRSTKLEDSAMYFCASSELVTTDTQYFGPGTRLTVL.

This clonotype was detected ten times or more. V gene TRBV2 combines with J gene TRBJ1-1; possibly TRBD1 for D (6 bases). The germline V gene has CDR1 SNHLY and CDR2 FYNNEI. The V and J ends lost 5 bases and 1 base respectively, with 14 bases between them. CDR3 size: 15 residues. Written as DNA, the CDR3 is TGTGCCAGCAGTTCTCAGGGGAATTGGAACACTGAAGCTTTCTTT. It codes for CASSSQGNWNTEAFF. Together with reference TRBV2 and TRBJ1-1, the CDR3 gives the full variable domain: EPEVTQTPSHQVTQMGQEVILRCVPISNHLYFYWYRQILGQKVEFLVSFYNNEISEKSEIFDDQFSVERPDGSNFTLKIRSTKLEDSAMYFCASSSQGNWNTEAFFGQGTRLTVV.

This clonotype was recorded many times. The J gene is TRBJ1-2, the V gene TRBV18, with D hard to call. Looked up from germline, CDR1 is KGHSH and CDR2 is LQKENI. This CDR3 contains 13 residues. The V and J ends lost 2 bases and 4 bases respectively, with 8 bases between them. CDR3 amino acids: CASSPDGGYGYTF. In DNA, the CDR3 is TGTGCCAGCTCACCAGACGGAGGCTATGGCTACACCTTC.

A few counts support this clonotype. The chain carries TRBV5-8 and TRBJ2-5, with 13 bases matching TRBD2. The CDR3 is 18 residues long. Trimming cost V 2 bases and J 2 bases; bases outside gene matches: 9. In germline, CDR1 is SGHTS, CDR2 YDEGEE. CDR3 DNA: TGTGCCAGCAGCTTAGGTCGGGGACTAGCGGGACGACAAGAGACCCAGTACTTC. Its protein is CASSLGRGLAGRQETQYF. The variable domain in full, with the rest retrieved from reference TRBV5-8 and TRBJ2-5, is EAGVTQSPTHLIKTRGQQATLRCSPISGHTSVYWYQQALGLGLQFLLWYDEGEERNRGNFPPRFSGRQFPNYSSELNVNALELEDSALYLCASSLGRGLAGRQETQYFGPGTRLLVL.

This clonotype was seen only a few times. The chain couples TRBV20-1 to TRBJ2-1, with TRBD2 identical over 14 bases. Germline V gene lookup returns CDR1 DFQATT and CDR2 SNEGSKA (reference sequence). The CDR3 runs to 17 residues. V shed 6 bases and J 0 bases; nucleotides not matched to a gene: 7. CDR3 sequence: CSAATSGRASSYNEQFF. CDR3 nucleotide sequence: TGCAGTGCAGCGACTAGCGGGAGGGCTAGCTCCTACAATGAGCAGTTCTTC.

This clonotype has at least ten counts. The rearrangement links TRBV3-1 to TRBJ1-1, with D possibly matching TRBD1 (5 bases). Per the germline V gene, CDR1 is LGHDT and CDR2 is YNNKEL (reference sequence). Trimming cost V 4 bases and J 7 bases, with 10 bases left between them. The CDR3 runs 12 residues. CDR3 sequence reads: CASSLRQREAFF. CDR3 nucleotide sequence: TGTGCCAGCAGCCTTAGACAGCGTGAAGCTTTCTTT. Complete variable domain (other parts from reference TRBV3-1 and TRBJ1-1): DTAVSQTPKYLVTQMGNDKSIKCEQNLGHDTMYWYKQDSKKFLKIMFSYNNKELIINETVPNRFSPKSPDKAHLNLHINSLELGDSAVYFCASSLRQREAFFGQGTRLTVV.